This TCR beta chain was sequenced for a study of naive and memory T cell subsets (dated by TCRdb to about 2017). Background on the whole study: The figure summarizing the skin biopsy and whole blood samples listed around ten blood donors, 7 tuberculin skin test biopsies and 3 saline control biopsies. PCR2 was typically a SYBR Green qPCR stopped at a set threshold; low-input samples could instead use end-point PCR (approximately 6 cycles).

The full study reports these points: The potential sensitivity of the RNA-based method to TCR transcript changes with T cell activation and differentiation was acknowledged.

At least ten counts were recorded for this clonotype. This clone's antigen is unknown. No base quality information exists; no much larger clone differs at one position. The study reported a robust and sensitive protocol to amplify, sequence and analyze TCRs, based on 3' ligation of a UMI-containing oligonucleotide to TCR cDNA. Whole blood analysis involved drawing 2 to 2.5 ml of peripheral blood from adult healthy volunteers into Tempus tubes and then extracting RNA following the manufacturer's instructions. Before reverse transcription, total RNA that had not been cell sorted was treated with RQ1 DNase, with a target input of about 1 to 1000 ng. Libraries were prepared from skin biopsies and whole blood so that pipeline robustness could be tested in samples in which T cells form a minority population. The V end loses 0 bases and the J end loses 7 bases, and a stretch of 3 bases separates them. The CDR3 sequence holds 11 residues, the cysteine and phenylalanine included. Only CDR3 DNA is held: 33 bases, read in frame from base 1. From a lookup of the germline V gene, CDR1 and CDR2 are SGHTA and FQGNSA.

The library was generated by UMI-ligation and nested PCR. The ligated cDNA was amplified in four rounds of PCR with nested alpha and beta constant region primers together with the SP2 primer. TCR RNA was reverse transcribed with SuperScript IV using alpha and beta constant region primers for the blood and skin samples. T4 RNA ligase 1 was used to ligate an oligonucleotide containing the Illumina SP2 primer and a UMI to the 3' end of the cDNA. To prevent hairpin formation, the 12-nucleotide UMI was made up of two random hexamers with an eight-base spacer between them. From the second PCR onward, TCR alpha and beta chain libraries were processed separately, and dual indexing was applied for multiplexing. After pooling, the indexed libraries were analyzed by capillary electrophoresis and sequenced on either an Illumina MiSeq or NextSeq. Libraries were spiked with PhiX DNA at about 5-8% so that base diversity was increased and cluster recognition was improved. In the paper's pipeline: Demultiplexor pulled UMIs out of read 2, joined the UMIs with the TCR sequence from read 1, and separated reads according to sample indices. V and J genes and V-J junctions were identified by Decombinator, which gave every TCR a five-part identifier that included V and J deletions. UMIs were used by Collapsinator to correct sequencing errors and PCR amplification heterogeneity, so that a UMI-based abundance was obtained for each TCR. Identifiers were converted to nucleotide sequence by CDR3Translator and translated to amino acids, and CDR3 regions were extracted on the basis of terminal motifs. After normalization to the amount of input RNA, error-corrected alpha and beta TCR counts from blood and skin were compared. Using fastp trimming at Q25 and MiXCR clonotype assembly, TCRdb reanalyzed the public sequencing data and kept in-frame beta chains. Each CDR3 protein gets just one entry, which takes the most common genes and DNA from the rows behind it. These V and J calls originate from TCRdb's pipeline instead of the authors' own analysis. The sample includes 25,000 to 30,000 distinct CDR3 sequences, with 5.2% observed a single time. The ten largest clones represent roughly 6.8% of the sample.

The source of this sequence is an adult in good health. Material for sequencing was blood. The sequence joins TRBV7-2 to TRBJ2-5, with the D segment identity uncertain. The CDR3 protein sequence reads: CASSLARTQYF. The nucleotide sequence is TGTGCCAGCAGCTTAGCCAGGACCCAGTACTTC.